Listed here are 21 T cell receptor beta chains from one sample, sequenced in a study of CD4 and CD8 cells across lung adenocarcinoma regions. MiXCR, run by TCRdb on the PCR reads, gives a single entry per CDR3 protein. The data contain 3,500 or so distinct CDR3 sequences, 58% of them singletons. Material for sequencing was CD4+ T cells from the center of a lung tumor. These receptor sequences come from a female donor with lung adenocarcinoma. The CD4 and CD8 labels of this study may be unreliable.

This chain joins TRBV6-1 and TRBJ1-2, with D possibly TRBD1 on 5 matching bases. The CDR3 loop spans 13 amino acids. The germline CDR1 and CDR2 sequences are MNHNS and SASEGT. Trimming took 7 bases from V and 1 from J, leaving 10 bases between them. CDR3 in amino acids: CASKRGRNYGYTF. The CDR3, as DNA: TGTGCCAGCAAGAGGGGCCGTAACTATGGCTACACCTTC.

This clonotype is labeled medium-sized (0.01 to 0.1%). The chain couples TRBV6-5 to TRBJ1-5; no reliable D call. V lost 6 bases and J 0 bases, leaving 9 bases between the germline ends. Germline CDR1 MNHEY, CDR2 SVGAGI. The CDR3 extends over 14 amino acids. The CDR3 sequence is CASSKSDSNQPQHF. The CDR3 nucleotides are TGTGCCAGCAGCAAGTCGGATAGCAATCAGCCCCAGCATTTT.

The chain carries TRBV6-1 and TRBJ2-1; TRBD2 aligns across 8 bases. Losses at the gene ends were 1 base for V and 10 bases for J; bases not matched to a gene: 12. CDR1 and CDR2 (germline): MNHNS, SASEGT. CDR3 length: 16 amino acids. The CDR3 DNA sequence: TGTGCCAGCAGTGAAGGAGTAGCGGGATCTTCACACGAGCAGTTCTTC. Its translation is CASSEGVAGSSHEQFF.

The CDR3 spells CATELGGPDTQYF. As DNA, the CDR3 is TGCGCCACCGAACTAGGTGGCCCAGATACGCAGTATTTT. The chain is built from TRBV10-1 and TRBJ2-3; D perhaps matches TRBD2 (5 bases). From germline, CDR1 is WNHNN and CDR2 SYGVQD (reference sequence). Trimming left V 10 bases short and J 4 bases short, with 15 bases between. CDR3 length equals 13 residues.

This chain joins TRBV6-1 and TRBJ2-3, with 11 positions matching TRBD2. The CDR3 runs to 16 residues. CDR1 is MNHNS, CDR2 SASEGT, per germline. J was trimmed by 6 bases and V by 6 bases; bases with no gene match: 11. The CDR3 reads CASSLTVAGGGDTQYF. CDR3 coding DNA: TGTGCCAGCAGCCTAACTGTAGCGGGAGGGGGGGATACGCAGTATTTT.

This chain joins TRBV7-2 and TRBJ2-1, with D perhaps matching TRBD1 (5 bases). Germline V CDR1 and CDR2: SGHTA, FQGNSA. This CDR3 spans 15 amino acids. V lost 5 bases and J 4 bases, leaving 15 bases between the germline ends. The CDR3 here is CASSPPGNLYNEQFF. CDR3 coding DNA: TGTGCCAGCAGCCCCCCAGGGAACCTATACAATGAGCAGTTCTTC.

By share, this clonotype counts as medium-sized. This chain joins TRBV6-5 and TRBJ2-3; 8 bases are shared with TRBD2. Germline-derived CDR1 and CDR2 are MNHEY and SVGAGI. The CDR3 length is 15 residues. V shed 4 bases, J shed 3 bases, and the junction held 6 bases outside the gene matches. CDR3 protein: CASSFASGSTDTQYF. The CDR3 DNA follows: TGTGCCAGCAGTTTCGCGAGCGGGAGTACAGATACGCAGTATTTT.

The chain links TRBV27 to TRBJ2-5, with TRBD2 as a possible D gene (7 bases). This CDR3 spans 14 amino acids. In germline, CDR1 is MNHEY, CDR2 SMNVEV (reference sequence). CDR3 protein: CAGSGAGEQETQYF. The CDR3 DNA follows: TGTGCGGGGAGCGGGGCAGGGGAGCAAGAGACCCAGTACTTC.

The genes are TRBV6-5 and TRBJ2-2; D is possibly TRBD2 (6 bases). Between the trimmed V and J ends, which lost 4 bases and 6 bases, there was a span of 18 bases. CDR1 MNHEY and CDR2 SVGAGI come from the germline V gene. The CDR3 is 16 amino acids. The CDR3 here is CASSLGLITGAGELFF. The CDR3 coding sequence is TGTGCCAGCAGTTTGGGACTCATAACGGGAGCCGGGGAGCTGTTTTTT.

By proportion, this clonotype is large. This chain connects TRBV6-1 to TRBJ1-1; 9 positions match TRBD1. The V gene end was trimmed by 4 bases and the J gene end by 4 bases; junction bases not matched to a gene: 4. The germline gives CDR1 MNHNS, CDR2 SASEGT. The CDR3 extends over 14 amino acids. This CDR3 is CASSAWTGVTEAFF. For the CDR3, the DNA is TGTGCCAGCAGTGCCTGGACAGGGGTCACTGAAGCTTTCTTT.

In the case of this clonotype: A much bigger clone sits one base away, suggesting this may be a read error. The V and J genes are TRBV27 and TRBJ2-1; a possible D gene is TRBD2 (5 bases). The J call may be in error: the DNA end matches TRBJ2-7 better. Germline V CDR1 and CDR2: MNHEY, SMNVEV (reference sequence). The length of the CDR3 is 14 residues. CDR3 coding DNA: TGTGCCAGCAGTTTTGGTAGGGAGTACTACGAGCAGTACTTC. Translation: CASSFGREYYEQYF.

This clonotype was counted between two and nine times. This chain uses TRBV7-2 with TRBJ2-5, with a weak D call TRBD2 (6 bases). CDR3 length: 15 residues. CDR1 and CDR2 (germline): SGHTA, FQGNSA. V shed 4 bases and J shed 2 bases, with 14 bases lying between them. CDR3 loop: CASSSPPGLQETQYF. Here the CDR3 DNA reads TGTGCCAGCAGCTCTCCTCCAGGACTACAAGAGACCCAGTACTTC.

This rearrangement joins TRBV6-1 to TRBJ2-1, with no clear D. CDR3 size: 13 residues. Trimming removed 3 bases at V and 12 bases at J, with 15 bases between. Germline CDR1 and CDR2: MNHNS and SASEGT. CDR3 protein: CASSDARRSGQFF. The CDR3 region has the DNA TGTGCCAGCAGTGATGCTAGGCGGAGTGGGCAGTTCTTC.

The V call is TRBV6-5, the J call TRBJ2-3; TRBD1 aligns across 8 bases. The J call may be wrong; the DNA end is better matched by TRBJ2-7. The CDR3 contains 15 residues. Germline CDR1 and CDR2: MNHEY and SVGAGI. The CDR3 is CASSYSDGQGSEQYF. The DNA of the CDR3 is TGTGCCAGCAGTTATTCCGATGGACAGGGTAGTGAGCAGTACTTC.

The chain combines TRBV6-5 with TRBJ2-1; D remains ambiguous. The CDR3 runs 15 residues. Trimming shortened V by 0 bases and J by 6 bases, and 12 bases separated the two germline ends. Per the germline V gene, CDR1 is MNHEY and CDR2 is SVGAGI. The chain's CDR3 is CASSYSAAVANEQFF. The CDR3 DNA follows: TGTGCCAGCAGTTACTCGGCGGCGGTGGCCAATGAGCAGTTCTTC.

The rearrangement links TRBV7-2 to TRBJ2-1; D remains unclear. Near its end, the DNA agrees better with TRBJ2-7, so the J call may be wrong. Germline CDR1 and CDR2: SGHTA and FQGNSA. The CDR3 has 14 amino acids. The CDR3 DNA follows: TGTGCCAGCAGCTTAGTTGTGGGCAAGTACGAGCAGTACTTC. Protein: CASSLVVGKYEQYF.

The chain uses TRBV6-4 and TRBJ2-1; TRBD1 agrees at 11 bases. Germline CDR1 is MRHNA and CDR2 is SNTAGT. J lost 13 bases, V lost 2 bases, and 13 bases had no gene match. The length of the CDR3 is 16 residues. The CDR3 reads CASSDPRDRGEETQFF. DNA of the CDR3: TGTGCCAGCAGTGACCCGAGGGACAGGGGGGAAGAGACCCAGTTCTTC.

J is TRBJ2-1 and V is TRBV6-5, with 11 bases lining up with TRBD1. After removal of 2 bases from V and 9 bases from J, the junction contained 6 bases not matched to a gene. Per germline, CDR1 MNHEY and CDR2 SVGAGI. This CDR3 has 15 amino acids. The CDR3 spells CASSYQRDRGSEQFF. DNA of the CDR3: TGTGCCAGCAGTTACCAACGGGACAGGGGGAGTGAGCAGTTCTTC.

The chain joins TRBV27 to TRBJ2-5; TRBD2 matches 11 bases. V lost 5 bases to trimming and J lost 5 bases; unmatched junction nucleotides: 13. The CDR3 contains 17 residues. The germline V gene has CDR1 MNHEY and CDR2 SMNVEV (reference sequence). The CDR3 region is CASSLSSYGTSGETQYF. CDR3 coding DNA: TGTGCCAGCAGTCTCTCTTCATACGGGACTAGCGGTGAGACCCAGTACTTC.

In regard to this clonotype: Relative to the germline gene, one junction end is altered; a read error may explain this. The CDR3 here is CASSERGGNTGELYF. CDR3 DNA: TGTGCCAGCAGTGAACGGGGAGGGAACACCGGGGAGCTGTATTTT. The chain joins TRBV6-1 to TRBJ2-2, with TRBD2 matching 7 bases. In germline, CDR1 is MNHNS, CDR2 SASEGT. This CDR3 spans 15 amino acids.

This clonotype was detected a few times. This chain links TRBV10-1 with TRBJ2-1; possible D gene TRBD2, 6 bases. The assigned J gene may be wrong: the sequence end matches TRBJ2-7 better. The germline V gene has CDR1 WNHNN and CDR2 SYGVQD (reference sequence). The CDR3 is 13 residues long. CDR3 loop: CASSWDSTYEQYF. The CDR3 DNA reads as TGCGCCAGCAGTTGGGACTCCACCTACGAGCAGTACTTC.